This T cell receptor (beta chain) was captured by sequencing in a study of vaccination effects on CD4 cells after COVID-19. Study outcomes and limitations: Marked clonal contraction was seen late after vaccination (in both infection- and vaccine-induced clones).

About this clone: Its antigen is unknown.

Antigen-specific CD4+ T cells were expanded (with viral peptide pools) by the ViraFEST assay ahead of sequencing. The culture ran for roughly 10 days before CD4+ T cells were isolated. Every participant took two doses of the BNT162b2 or mRNA-1273 vaccine. V was clipped by 0 bases and J by 6 bases, with 12 bases between them. Germline V gene sequence: CDR1 MRHNA, CDR2 SNTAGT. The CDR3 length is 15 residues. Clones were sequenced by immunoSEQ multiplex PCR, and TCRdb holds only the in-frame ones, with some missing. Of tens of thousands of clones detected, 73% appear once; the ten largest clones hold less than 1.5%.

The specimen comprised CD4+ T cells from PBMCs cultured with HCoV-229E spike peptides, sampled after COVID-19 vaccination. The TCR originated in a human donor who received a COVID-19 vaccine. The chain is built from TRBV6-4 and TRBJ2-1; D is possibly TRBD1 (6 bases). As DNA, the CDR3 is TGTGCCAGCAGTGACTCATACAGGGATATCAATGAGCAGTTCTTC. Translating it yields CASSDSYRDINEQFF.